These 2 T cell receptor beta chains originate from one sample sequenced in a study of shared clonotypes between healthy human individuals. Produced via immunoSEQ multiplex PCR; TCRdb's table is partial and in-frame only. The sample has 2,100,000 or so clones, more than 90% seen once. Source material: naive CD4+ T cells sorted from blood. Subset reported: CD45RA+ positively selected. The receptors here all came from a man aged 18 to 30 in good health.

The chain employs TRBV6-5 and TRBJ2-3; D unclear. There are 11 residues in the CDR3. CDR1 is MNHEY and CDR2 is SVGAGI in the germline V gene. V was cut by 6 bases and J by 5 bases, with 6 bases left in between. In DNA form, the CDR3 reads TGTGCCAGCAGGTCCCGAGATACGCAGTATTTT. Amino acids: CASRSRDTQYF.

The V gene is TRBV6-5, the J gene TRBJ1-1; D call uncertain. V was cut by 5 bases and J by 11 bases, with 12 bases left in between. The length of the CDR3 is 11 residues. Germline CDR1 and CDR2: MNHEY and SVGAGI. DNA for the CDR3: TGTGCCAGCAGTCGAGACTCCAGGGCTTTCTTT. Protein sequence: CASSRDSRAFF.